The sequence of this TCR beta chain was determined in a study of T cell responses to AZD1222 COVID-19 vaccine. Points from the study as a whole: The sample set comprised mostly white British donors with more females, and clonal diversity was possibly underestimated. Two AZD1222 administrations were followed by greater Spike-specific TCR breadth and depth.

The study pooled second doses at about 4 or about 12 weeks. Only in-frame clones appear in the TCRdb table, and some are missing; sequencing was by immunoSEQ multiplex PCR. The sample carries some 100,000 clones, 75% to 90% recorded once. With regard to this clone: Its antigen is as yet unknown.

Trimming left V 3 bases short and J 1 base short, with 12 bases between. Germline-derived CDR1 and CDR2 are SGHTA and FQGNSA. The CDR3 length is 15 residues. This clonotype originated in an adult who received the AZD1222 COVID-19 vaccine. Sequencing used peripheral blood, obtained 28 days after the second AZD1222 dose. The chain uses TRBV7-2 and TRBJ1-1; D is perhaps TRBD1 (5 bases). CDR3 region: CASSFQGRANTEAFF. As DNA, the CDR3 is TGTGCCAGCAGCTTCCAGGGAAGAGCGAACACTGAAGCTTTCTTT.